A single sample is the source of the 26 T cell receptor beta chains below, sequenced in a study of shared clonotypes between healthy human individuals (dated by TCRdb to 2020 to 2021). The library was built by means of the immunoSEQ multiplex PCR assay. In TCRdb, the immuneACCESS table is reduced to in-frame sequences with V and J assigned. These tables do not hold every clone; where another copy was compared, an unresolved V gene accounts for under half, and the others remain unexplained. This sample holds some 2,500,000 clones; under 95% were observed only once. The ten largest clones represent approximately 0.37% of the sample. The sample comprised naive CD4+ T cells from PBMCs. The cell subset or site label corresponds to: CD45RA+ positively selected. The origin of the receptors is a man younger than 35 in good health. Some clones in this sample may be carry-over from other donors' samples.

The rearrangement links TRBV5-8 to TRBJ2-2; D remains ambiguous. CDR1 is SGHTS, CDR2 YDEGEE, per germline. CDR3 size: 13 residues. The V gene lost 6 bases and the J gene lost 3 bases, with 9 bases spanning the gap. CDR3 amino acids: CASTPVDTGELFF. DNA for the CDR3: TGTGCCAGCACCCCAGTGGACACCGGGGAGCTGTTTTTT.

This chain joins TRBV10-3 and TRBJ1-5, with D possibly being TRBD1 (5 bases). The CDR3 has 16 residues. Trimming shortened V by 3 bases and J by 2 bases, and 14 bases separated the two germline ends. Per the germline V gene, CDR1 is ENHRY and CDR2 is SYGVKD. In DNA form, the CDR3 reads TGTGCCATCAGTGAATCAGGGAGCGTTGGCAATCAGCCCCAGCATTTT. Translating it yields CAISESGSVGNQPQHF.

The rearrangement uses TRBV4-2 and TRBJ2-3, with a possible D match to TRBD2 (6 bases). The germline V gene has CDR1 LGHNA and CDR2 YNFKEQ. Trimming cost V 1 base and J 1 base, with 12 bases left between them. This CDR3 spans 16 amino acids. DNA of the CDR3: TGTGCCAGCAGCCAAGGCGGGGCGAGGGGCACAGATACGCAGTATTTT. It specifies CASSQGGARGTDTQYF.

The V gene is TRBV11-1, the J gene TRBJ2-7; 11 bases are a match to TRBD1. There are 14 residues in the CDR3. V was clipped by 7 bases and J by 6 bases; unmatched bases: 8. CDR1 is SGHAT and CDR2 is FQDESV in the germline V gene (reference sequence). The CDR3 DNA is TGTGCCAGCACCCAGAGGGACAGGGGGTCCGAGCAGTACTTC. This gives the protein CASTQRDRGSEQYF.

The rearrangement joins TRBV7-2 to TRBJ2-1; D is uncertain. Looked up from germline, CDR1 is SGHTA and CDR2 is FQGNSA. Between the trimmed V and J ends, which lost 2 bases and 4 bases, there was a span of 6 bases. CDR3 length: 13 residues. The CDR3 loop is CASSLSQYNEQFF. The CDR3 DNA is TGTGCCAGCAGCTTATCACAGTACAATGAGCAGTTCTTC.

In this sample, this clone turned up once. CDR3 sequence (DNA): TGTGCCAGCGGGGGACAGTCTGAAGCTTTCTTT. The encoded protein is CASGGQSEAFF. This sequence joins TRBV5-8 and TRBJ1-1, with TRBD1 matching 7 bases. CDR1 is SGHTS, CDR2 YDEGEE, per germline. J gave up 6 bases and V 7 bases, and 3 bases lay outside the gene matches. CDR3 length equals 11 residues.

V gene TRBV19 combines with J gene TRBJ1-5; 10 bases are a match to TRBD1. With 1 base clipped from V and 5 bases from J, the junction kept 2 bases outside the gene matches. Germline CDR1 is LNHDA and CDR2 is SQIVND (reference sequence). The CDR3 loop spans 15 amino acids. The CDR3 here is CASSIVGTGDQPQHF. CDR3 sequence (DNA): TGTGCCAGTAGTATAGTTGGGACAGGGGATCAGCCCCAGCATTTT.

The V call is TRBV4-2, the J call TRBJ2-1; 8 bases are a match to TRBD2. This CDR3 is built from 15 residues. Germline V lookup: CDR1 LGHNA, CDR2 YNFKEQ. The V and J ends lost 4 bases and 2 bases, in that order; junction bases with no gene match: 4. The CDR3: CASSPQRGTYNEQFF. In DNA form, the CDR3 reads TGTGCCAGCAGCCCCCAGCGGGGGACCTACAATGAGCAGTTCTTC.

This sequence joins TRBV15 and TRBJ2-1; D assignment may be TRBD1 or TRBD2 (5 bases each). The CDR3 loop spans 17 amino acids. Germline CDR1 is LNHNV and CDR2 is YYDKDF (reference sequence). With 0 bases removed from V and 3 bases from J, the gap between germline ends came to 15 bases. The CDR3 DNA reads TGTGCCACCAGCAGAGATAGGTCCGGGACCATCTACAATGAGCAGTTCTTC. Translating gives CATSRDRSGTIYNEQFF.

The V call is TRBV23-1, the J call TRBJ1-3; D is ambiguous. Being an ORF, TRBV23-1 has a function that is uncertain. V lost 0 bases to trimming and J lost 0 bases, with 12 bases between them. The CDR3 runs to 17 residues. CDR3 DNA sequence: TGCGCCAGCAGTCAATCGTCGAGACAAATCTCTGGAAACACCATATATTTT. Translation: CASSQSSRQISGNTIYF.

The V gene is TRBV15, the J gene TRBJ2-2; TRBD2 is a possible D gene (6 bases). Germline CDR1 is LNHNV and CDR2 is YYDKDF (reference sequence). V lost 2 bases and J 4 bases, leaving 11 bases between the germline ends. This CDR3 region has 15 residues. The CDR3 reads CATSRTTRFTGELFF. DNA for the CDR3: TGTGCCACCAGCAGAACGACTAGATTCACCGGGGAGCTGTTTTTT.

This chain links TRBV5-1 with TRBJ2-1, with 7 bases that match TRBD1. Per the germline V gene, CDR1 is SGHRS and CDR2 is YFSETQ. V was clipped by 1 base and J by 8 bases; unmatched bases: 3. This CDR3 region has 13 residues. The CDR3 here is CASSLTGEHEQFF. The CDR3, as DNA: TGCGCCAGCAGCTTGACAGGGGAGCATGAGCAGTTCTTC.

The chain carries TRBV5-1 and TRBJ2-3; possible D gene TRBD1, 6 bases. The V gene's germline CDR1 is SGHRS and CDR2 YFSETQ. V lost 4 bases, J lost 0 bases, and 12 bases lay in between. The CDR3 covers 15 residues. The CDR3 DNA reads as TGCGCCAGCAGCCTCGACAGGCTCAGCACAGATACGCAGTATTTT. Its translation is CASSLDRLSTDTQYF.

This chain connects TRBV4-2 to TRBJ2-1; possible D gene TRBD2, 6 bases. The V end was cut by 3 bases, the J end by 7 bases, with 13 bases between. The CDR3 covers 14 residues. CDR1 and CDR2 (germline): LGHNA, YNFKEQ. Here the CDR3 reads CASSQDGRRNEQFF. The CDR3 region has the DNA TGTGCCAGCAGCCAGGATGGGAGGAGGAATGAGCAGTTCTTC.

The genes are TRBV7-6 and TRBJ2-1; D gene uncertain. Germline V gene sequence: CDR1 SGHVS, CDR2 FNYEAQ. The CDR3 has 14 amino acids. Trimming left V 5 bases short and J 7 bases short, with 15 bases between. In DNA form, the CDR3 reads TGTGCCAGCAGCCCCGTGCCTGGCTTAAATGAGCAGTTCTTC. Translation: CASSPVPGLNEQFF.

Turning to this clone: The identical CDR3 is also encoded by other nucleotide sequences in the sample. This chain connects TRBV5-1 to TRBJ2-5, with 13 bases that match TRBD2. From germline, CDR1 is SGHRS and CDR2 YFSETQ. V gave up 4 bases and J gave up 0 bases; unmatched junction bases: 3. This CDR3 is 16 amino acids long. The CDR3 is CASSPGLAGHQETQYF. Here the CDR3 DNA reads TGCGCCAGCAGCCCGGGACTAGCGGGGCACCAAGAGACCCAGTACTTC.

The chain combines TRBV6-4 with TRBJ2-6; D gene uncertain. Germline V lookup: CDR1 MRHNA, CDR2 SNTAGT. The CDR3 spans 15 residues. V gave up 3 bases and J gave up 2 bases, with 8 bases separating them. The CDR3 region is CASSDGIPGANVLTF. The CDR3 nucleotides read TGTGCCAGCAGTGATGGGATCCCTGGGGCCAACGTCCTGACTTTC.

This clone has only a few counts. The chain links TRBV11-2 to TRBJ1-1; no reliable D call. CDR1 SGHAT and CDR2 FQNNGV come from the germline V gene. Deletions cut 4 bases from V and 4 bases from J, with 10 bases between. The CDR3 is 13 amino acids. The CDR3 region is CASSSAIRTEAFF. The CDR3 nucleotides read TGTGCCAGCAGCTCGGCGATTCGCACTGAAGCTTTCTTT.

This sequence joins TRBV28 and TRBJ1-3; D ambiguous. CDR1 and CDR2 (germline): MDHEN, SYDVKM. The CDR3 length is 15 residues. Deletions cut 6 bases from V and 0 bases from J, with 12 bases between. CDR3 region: CASSLGLGSGNTIYF. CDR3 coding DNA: TGTGCCAGCAGCCTAGGCTTGGGCTCTGGAAACACCATATATTTT.

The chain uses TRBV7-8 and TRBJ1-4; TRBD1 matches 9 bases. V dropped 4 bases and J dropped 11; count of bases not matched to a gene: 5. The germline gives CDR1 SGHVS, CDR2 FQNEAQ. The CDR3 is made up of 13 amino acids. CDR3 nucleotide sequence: TGTGCCAGCAGCTACGGGGGGACAGGGAAACTGTTTTTT. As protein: CASSYGGTGKLFF.

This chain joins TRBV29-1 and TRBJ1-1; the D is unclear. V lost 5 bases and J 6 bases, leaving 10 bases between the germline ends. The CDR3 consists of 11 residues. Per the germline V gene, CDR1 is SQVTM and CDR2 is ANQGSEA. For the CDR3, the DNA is TGCAGCGTTCACACGGGTGCTGAAGCTTTCTTT. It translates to CSVHTGAEAFF.

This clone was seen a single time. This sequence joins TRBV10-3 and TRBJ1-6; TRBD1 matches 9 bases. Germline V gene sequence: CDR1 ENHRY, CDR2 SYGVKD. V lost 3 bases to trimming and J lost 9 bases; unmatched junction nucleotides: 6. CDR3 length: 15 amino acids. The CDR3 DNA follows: TGTGCCATCAGTGACTCACAGGGGGCAACTTCACCCCTCCACTTT. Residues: CAISDSQGATSPLHF.

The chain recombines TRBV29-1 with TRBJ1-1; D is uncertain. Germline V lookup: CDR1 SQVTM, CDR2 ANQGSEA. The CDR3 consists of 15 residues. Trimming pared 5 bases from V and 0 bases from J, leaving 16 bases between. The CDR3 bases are TGCAGCGTTACGGGTCTCCTGGCTGTGAACACTGAAGCTTTCTTT. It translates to CSVTGLLAVNTEAFF. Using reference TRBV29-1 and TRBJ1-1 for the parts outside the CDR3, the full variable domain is SAVISQKPSRDICQRGTSLTIQCQVDSQVTMMFWYRQQPGQSLTLIATANQGSEATYESGFVIDKFPISRPNLTFSTLTVSNMSPEDSSIYLCSVTGLLAVNTEAFFGQGTRLTVV.

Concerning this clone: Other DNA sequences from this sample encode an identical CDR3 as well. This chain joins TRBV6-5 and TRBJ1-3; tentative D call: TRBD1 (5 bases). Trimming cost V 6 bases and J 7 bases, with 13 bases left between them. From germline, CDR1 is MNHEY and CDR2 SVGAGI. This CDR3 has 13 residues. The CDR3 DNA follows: TGTGCCAGCAGCTCCCCGGGGGGGAACACCATATATTTT. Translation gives CASSSPGGNTIYF.

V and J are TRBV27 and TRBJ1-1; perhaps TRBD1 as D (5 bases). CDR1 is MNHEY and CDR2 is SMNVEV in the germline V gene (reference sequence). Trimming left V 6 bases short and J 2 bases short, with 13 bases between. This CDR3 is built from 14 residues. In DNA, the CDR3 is TGTGCCAGCAGGGGCCTGGGGACTAACACTGAAGCTTTCTTT. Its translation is CASRGLGTNTEAFF.

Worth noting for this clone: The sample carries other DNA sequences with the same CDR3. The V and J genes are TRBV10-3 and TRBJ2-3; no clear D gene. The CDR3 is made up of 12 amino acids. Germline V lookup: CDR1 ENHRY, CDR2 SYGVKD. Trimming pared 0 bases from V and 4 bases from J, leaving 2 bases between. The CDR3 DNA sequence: TGTGCCATCAGTGAGTCGCCAGATACGCAGTATTTT. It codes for CAISESPDTQYF.